A single sample gave rise to the 5 T cell receptor beta chains below, sequenced in a study of T-cell memory formation after mild COVID-19. TCRdb analysed the 5' RACE reads with MiXCR anew, one entry per CDR3 protein. The sample includes 100,000 to 150,000 distinct CDR3 sequences, approximately 5.9% of them seen just once. The specimen sequenced was PBMCs or a T cell subset sorted from them (not recorded which). All receptors come from an adult woman who had mild COVID-19 (a few samples of this study predate the infection). Cell type and time point are not known.

There are many counts of this clonotype. The chain employs TRBV15 and TRBJ2-1; 7 bases align to TRBD2. Germline CDR1 and CDR2: LNHNV and YYDKDF (reference sequence). The CDR3 runs 15 residues. Trimming at V came to 3 bases and at J to 6 bases, leaving 8 bases not matched to a gene. CDR3 sequence (DNA): TGTGCCACCAGCAGTGGGACTACTCACGGCAATGAGCAGTTCTTC. This codes for CATSSGTTHGNEQFF.

The CDR3 here is CASSLGRSSRNQPQHF. The CDR3 bases are TGTGCCAGCAGCTTAGGGAGGTCCAGCCGCAATCAGCCCCAGCATTTT. The rearrangement joins TRBV7-2 to TRBJ1-5; D remains unclear. Looked up from germline, CDR1 is SGHTA and CDR2 is FQGNSA. Trimming removed 1 base at V and 2 bases at J, with 12 bases between. The CDR3 is made up of 16 amino acids.

This clonotype was seen a few times. The CDR3 sequence: CASSPSGGGFYEQYF. The CDR3 coding sequence is TGTGCCAGCAGCCCCTCTGGGGGCGGGTTCTACGAGCAGTACTTC. The V gene is TRBV14, the J gene TRBJ2-7; D perhaps matches TRBD1 (6 bases). The germline gives CDR1 SGHDN, CDR2 FVKESK. Trimming stripped 4 bases from V and 3 bases from J, with 16 bases between. The CDR3 runs to 15 residues.

This clonotype was counted ten times or more. CDR3: CASSLDGTGNTIYF. The CDR3, as DNA: TGCGCCAGCAGCTTGGACGGGACTGGAAACACCATATATTTT. V and J are TRBV5-1 and TRBJ1-3; D gene unclear. The V gene's germline CDR1 is SGHRS and CDR2 YFSETQ. The CDR3 is made up of 14 amino acids. The V end lost 0 bases, the J end lost 2 bases, and 6 bases lay between the germline ends.

The chain carries TRBV20-1 and TRBJ2-7; 10 positions agree with TRBD2. The V gene end was trimmed by 0 bases and the J gene end by 7 bases; junction bases not matched to a gene: 9. This CDR3 has 15 residues. Germline V CDR1 and CDR2: DFQATT, SNEGSKA (reference sequence). The CDR3, as DNA: TGCAGTGCTAGAGATATAAGCGGGAGGGCCAGGGAGCAGTACTTC. It is translated as CSARDISGRAREQYF.